The TCR beta chain under discussion was sequenced for a study of CD8 T cells in ankylosing spondylitis. Findings of the study overall: Blood of patients with ankylosing spondylitis appeared to be characterized by a TCR beta motif of fewer than 10 highly homologous variants. Researchers report that disease-linked clones proved CD8+ and relatively rare in peripheral blood.

TCRdb reanalysed the 5' RACE reads using MiXCR and keeps one entry per CDR3 protein. This table holds 100,000 to 150,000 distinct CDR3 sequences, over 15% found once. Germline assignment: CDR1 SGHAT and CDR2 FQDESV (reference sequence). This CDR3 contains 18 residues. V was pared by 5 bases and J by 6 bases, with 19 bases of the junction left unmatched. This clonotype has a count of ten or more. Its matching antigen is unknown. The sample taken for sequencing was blood, either unsorted or a sorted T cell fraction (not recorded which). The TCR was taken from a male donor with ankylosing spondylitis. The rearrangement uses TRBV11-1 and TRBJ2-3; 8 bases fit TRBD1. CDR3 DNA sequence: TGTGCCAGCAGCGGACCGGGACAGGTCTCCACAGCATCGGATACGCAGTATTTT. The encoded protein is CASSGPGQVSTASDTQYF.